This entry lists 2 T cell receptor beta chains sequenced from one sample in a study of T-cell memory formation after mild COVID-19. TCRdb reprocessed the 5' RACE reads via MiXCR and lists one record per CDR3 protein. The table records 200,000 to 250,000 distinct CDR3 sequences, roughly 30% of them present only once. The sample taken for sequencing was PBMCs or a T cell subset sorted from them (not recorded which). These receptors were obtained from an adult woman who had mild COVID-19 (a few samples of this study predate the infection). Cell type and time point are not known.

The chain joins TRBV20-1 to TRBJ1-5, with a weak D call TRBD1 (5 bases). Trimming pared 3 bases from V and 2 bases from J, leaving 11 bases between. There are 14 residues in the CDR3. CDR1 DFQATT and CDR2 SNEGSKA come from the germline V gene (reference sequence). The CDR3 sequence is CSASGGMGNQPQHF. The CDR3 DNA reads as TGCAGTGCTAGCGGGGGTATGGGCAATCAGCCCCAGCATTTT.

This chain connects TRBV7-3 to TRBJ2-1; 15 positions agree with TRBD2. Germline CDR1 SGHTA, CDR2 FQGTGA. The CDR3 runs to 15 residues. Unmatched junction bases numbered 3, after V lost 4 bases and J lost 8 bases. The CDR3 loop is CASSSGTSGRHEQFF. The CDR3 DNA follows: TGTGCCAGCAGCTCCGGGACTAGCGGGAGGCATGAGCAGTTCTTC. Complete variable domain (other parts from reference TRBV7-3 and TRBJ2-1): GAGVSQTPSNKVTEKGKYVELRCDPISGHTALYWYRQSLGQGPEFLIYFQGTGAADDSGLPNDRFFAVRPEGSVSTLKIQRTERGDSAVYLCASSSGTSGRHEQFFGPGTRLTVL.